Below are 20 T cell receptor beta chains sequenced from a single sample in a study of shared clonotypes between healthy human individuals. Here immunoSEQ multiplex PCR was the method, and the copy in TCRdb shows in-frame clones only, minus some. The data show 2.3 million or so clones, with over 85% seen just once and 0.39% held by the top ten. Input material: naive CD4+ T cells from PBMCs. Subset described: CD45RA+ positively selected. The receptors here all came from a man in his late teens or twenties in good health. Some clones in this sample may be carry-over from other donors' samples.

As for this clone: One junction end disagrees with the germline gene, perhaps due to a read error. The CDR3, as DNA: TGTGCCAGCAGGAAGGCAGGCACCGGGCAGCTGTTTTTT. Translating gives CASRKAGTGQLFF. This chain connects TRBV6-5 to TRBJ2-2; D is undetermined. The CDR3 loop spans 13 amino acids. The germline V gene encodes CDR1 MNHEY and CDR2 SVGAGI.

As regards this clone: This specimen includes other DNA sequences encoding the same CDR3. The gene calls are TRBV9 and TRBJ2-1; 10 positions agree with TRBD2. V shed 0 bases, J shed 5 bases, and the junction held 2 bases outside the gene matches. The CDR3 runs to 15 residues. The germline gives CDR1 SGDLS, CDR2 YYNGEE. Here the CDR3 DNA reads TGTGCCAGCAGCGTAGGGCTAGCGGGGGACAATGAGCAGTTCTTC. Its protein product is CASSVGLAGDNEQFF. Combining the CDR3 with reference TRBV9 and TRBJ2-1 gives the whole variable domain DSGVTQTPKHLITATGQRVTLRCSPRSGDLSVYWYQQSLDQGLQFLIQYYNGEERAKGNILERFSAQQFPDLHSELNLSSLELGDSALYFCASSVGLAGDNEQFFGPGTRLTVL.

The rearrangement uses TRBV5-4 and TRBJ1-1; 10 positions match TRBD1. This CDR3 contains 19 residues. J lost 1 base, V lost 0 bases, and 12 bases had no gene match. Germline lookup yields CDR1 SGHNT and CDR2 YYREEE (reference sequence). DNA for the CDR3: TGTGCCAGCAGCTTGGTGGTGTGGGACAGGGGTCAGGCGAACACTGAAGCTTTCTTT. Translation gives CASSLVVWDRGQANTEAFF.

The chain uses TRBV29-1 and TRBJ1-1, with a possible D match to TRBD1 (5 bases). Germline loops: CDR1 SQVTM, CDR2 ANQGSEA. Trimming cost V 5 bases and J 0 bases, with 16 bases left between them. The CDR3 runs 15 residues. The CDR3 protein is CSVLGAFNMNTEAFF. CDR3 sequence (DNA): TGCAGCGTTCTCGGGGCATTCAATATGAACACTGAAGCTTTCTTT.

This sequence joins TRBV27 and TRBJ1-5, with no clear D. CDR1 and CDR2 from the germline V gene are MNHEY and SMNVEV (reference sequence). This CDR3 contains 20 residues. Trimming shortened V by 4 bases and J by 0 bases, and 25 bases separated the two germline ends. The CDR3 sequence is CASSSLTPGRGGYSNQPQHF. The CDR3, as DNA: TGTGCCAGCAGTTCCCTGACCCCGGGTCGAGGCGGTTATAGCAATCAGCCCCAGCATTTT.

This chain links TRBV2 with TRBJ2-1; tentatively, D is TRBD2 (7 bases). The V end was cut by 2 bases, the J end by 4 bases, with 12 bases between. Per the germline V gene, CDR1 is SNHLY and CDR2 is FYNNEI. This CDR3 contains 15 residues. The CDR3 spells CASSEWGRGYNEQFF. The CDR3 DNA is TGTGCCAGCAGTGAATGGGGGAGGGGGTACAATGAGCAGTTCTTC.

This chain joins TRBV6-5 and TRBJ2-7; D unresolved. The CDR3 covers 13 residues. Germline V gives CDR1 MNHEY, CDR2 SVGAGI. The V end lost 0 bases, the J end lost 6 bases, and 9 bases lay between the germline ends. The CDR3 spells CASSYSILSEQYF. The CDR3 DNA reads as TGTGCCAGCAGTTACTCGATCCTAAGCGAGCAGTACTTC.

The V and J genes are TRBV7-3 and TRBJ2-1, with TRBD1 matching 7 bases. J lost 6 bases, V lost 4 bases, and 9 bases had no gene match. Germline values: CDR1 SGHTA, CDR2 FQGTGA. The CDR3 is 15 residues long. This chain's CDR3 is CASSSQGTALNEQFF. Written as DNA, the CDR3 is TGTGCCAGCAGCTCCCAGGGGACAGCTCTCAATGAGCAGTTCTTC.

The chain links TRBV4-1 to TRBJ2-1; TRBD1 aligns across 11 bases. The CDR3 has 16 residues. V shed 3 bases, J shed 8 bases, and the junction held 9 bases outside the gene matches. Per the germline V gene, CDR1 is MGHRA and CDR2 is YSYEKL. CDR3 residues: CASSQKRDRGLYEQFF. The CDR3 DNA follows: TGCGCCAGCAGCCAGAAACGGGACAGGGGGTTATATGAGCAGTTCTTC.

This CDR3 reads CASSLAGQLQFF. The CDR3 nucleotides are TGTGCCAGCAGCTTAGCAGGGCAGCTGCAGTTCTTC. The rearrangement joins TRBV11-3 to TRBJ2-1; tentative D call: TRBD1 (5 bases). V dropped 1 base and J dropped 12 bases, with 10 bases sitting between them. This CDR3 is 12 amino acids long. Germline CDR1 and CDR2: SGHNT and YENEEA.

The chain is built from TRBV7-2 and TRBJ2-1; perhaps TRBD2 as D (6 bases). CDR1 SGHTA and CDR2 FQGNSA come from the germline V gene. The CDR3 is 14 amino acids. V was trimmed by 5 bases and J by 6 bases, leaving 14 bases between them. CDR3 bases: TGTGCCAGCAGCCGGAGGGCCGACGGCAATGAGCAGTTCTTC. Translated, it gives CASSRRADGNEQFF.

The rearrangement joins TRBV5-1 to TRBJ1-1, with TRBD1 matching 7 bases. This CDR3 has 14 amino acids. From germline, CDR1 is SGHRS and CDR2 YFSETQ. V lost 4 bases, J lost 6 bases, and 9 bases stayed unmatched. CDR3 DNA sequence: TGCGCCAGCAGCCGAGCCCAGGGGGGCTCTGAAGCTTTCTTT. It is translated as CASSRAQGGSEAFF. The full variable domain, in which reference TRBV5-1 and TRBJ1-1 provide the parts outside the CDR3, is KAGVTQTPRYLIKTRGQQVTLSCSPISGHRSVSWYQQTPGQGLQFLFEYFSETQRNKGNFPGRFSGRQFSNSRSEMNVSTLELGDSALYLCASSRAQGGSEAFFGQGTRLTVV.

The CDR3 DNA reads TGTGCCAGTAGTATACAGGGGAAACACACCGGGGAGCTGTTTTTT. This translates into CASSIQGKHTGELFF. This chain uses TRBV19 with TRBJ2-2, with D possibly TRBD1 on 6 matching bases. Germline V gene sequence: CDR1 LNHDA, CDR2 SQIVND (reference sequence). V was shortened by 2 bases and J by 3 bases, with 10 bases between the two germline ends. This CDR3 spans 15 amino acids.

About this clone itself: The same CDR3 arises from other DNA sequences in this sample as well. CDR3 bases: TGCAGCGTAGATGGCGGGCAGGGCAGCACAGATACGCAGTATTTT. Translating it yields CSVDGGQGSTDTQYF. The J gene is TRBJ2-3, the V gene TRBV29-1; the D gene could be TRBD1 or TRBD2 (5 bases each). Germline CDR1 SQVTM, CDR2 ANQGSEA. V was shortened by 6 bases and J by 0 bases, with 16 bases between the two germline ends. This CDR3 contains 15 residues.

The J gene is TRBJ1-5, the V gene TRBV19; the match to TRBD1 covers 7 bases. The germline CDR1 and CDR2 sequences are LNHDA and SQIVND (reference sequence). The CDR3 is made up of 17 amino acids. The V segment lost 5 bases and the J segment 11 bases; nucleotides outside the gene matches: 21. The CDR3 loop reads CASSADGLGGGEVTQHF. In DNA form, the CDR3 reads TGTGCCAGTAGTGCCGATGGATTGGGAGGGGGCGAGGTGACCCAGCATTTT.

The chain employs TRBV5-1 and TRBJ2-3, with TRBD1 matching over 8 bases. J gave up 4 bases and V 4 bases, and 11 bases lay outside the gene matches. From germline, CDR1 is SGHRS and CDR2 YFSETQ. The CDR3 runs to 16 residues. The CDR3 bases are TGCGCCAGCAGCCGACCCCGACAGGGGATGCCAGATACGCAGTATTTT. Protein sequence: CASSRPRQGMPDTQYF.

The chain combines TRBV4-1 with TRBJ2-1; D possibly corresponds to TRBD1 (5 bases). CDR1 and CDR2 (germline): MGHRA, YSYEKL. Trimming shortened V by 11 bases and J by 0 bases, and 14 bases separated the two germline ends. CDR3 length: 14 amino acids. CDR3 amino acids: CASARASSYNEQFF. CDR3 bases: TGCGCCTCCGCCAGGGCCAGCTCCTACAATGAGCAGTTCTTC.

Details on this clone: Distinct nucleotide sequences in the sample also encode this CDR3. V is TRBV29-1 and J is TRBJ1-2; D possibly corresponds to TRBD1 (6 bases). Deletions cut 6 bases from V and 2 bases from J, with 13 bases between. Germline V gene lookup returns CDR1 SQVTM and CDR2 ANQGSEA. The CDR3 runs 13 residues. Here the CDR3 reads CSVRTDPNYGYTF. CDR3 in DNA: TGCAGCGTCAGGACAGACCCAAACTATGGCTACACCTTC.

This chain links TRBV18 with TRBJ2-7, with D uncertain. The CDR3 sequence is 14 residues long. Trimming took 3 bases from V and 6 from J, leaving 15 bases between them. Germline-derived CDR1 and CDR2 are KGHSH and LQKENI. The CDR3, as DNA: TGTGCCAGCTCACCCCCGGAGTTGCGGAGCGAGCAGTACTTC. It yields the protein CASSPPELRSEQYF.

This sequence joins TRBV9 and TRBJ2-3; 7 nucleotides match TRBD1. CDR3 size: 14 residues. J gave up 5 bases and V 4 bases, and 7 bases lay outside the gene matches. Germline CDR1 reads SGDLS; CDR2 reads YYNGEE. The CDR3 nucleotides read TGTGCCAGCAGCCCCCGGGACAGCCTAGATACGCAGTATTTT. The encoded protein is CASSPRDSLDTQYF.